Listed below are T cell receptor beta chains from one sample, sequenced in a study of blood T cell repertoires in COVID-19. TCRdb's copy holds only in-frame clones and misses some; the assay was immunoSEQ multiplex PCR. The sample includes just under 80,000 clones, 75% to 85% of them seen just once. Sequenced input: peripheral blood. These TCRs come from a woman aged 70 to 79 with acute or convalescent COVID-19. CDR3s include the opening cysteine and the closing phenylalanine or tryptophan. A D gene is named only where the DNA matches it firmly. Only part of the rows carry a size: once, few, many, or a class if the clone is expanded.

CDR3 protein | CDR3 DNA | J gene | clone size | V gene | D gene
CASSRTGETQYF | TGTGCCAGCAGCAGGACAGGGGAGACCCAGTACTTC | TRBJ2-5 | - | TRBV6-2/TRBV6-3 | TRBD1
CASSQAGGLSGEQYF | TGTGCCAGCAGCCAAGCGGGAGGGTTGTCCGGCGAGCAGTACTTC | TRBJ2-7 | once | TRBV3-1/TRBV3-2 | TRBD2
CASSGDRAYGYTF | TGTGCCAGCAGTGGGGACAGGGCCTATGGCTACACCTTC | TRBJ1-2 | - | TRBV25-1 | TRBD1
CASARGHNEQFF | TGTGCCAGCGCGCGGGGCCATAATGAGCAGTTCTTC | TRBJ2-1 | - | TRBV18 | -
CASSVRAGGLIPGNTIYF | TGTGCCAGCAGCGTCAGGGCGGGGGGCTTGATTCCTGGAAACACCATATATTTT | TRBJ1-3 | - | TRBV9 | -
CASSRLRGQETQYF | TGTGCCAGCAGCCGCCTAAGGGGCCAAGAGACCCAGTACTTC | TRBJ2-5 | once | TRBV7-2 | -
CASGLMQGFEETQYF | TGTGCTAGTGGTTTGATGCAGGGTTTTGAAGAGACCCAGTACTTC | TRBJ2-5 | once | TRBV12-5 | -
CASSQRFAGGEWIYEQYF | TGCGCCAGCAGCCAACGGTTTGCAGGAGGCGAGTGGATCTACGAGCAGTACTTC | TRBJ2-7 | - | TRBV4-1 | -
CATSDLMGEDEKLFF | TGTGCCACCAGTGATTTAATGGGTGAGGATGAAAAACTGTTTTTT | TRBJ1-4 | - | TRBV24-1 | -
CASSHQGVNTEAFF | TGCGCCAGCAGCCATCAGGGGGTGAACACTGAAGCTTTCTTT | TRBJ1-1 | - | TRBV4-3 | TRBD1
CASSRYMNTEAFF | TGTGCCAGCAGTCGTTACATGAACACTGAAGCTTTCTTT | TRBJ1-1 | - | TRBV27 | -
CASSQSLLARGSNTIYF | TGTGCCAGCAGCCAATCCCTCCTTGCCAGGGGTTCAAACACCATATATTTT | TRBJ1-3 | - | TRBV4-2 | -
CASSATGDTNEKLFF | TGTGCCAGCAGCGCCACAGGGGACACTAATGAAAAACTGTTTTTT | TRBJ1-4 | - | TRBV5-5 | TRBD1
CASSLSLAGNSGYTF | TGCGCCAGCAGCTTGAGTCTAGCGGGTAATTCTGGCTACACCTTC | TRBJ1-2 | - | TRBV5-1 | -
CASGFSVQVRSRETQYF | TGTGCTAGTGGTTTCTCGGTACAGGTCCGCTCTAGGGAGACCCAGTACTTC | TRBJ2-5 | - | TRBV12-5 | -
CASSYPQDEQYF | TGTGCCAGCAGTTACCCCCAGGACGAGCAGTACTTC | TRBJ2-7 | - | TRBV6-2/TRBV6-3 | -
CASSLERNYGYTF | TGTGCCAGCAGCTTAGAACGGAACTATGGCTACACCTTC | TRBJ1-2 | - | TRBV11-3 | -
CASSQDLQGYTF | TGTGCCAGCAGCCAAGATCTCCAGGGCTACACCTTC | TRBJ1-2 | - | TRBV3-1/TRBV3-2 | -
CASSPSLADYGYTF | TGTGCCAGCAGCCCAAGTTTGGCTGACTATGGCTACACCTTC | TRBJ1-2 | - | TRBV7-9 | -
CASGPPGRGYGNTIYF | TGTGCTAGTGGCCCGCCTGGGAGGGGGTATGGAAACACCATATATTTT | TRBJ1-3 | - | TRBV12-5 | -
CASSQVSTGNYGYTF | TGTGCCAGCAGCCAAGTGTCGACAGGGAACTATGGCTACACCTTC | TRBJ1-2 | few | TRBV3-1/TRBV3-2 | TRBD1
CASARRGGGNTEAFF | TGTGCCAGTGCCCGGCGGGGAGGAGGGAACACTGAAGCTTTCTTT | TRBJ1-1 | - | TRBV19 | -
CASSLSFEPPGYGYTF | TGCGCCAGCAGCTTAAGCTTTGAGCCCCCGGGCTATGGCTACACCTTC | TRBJ1-2 | - | TRBV5-1 | -
CASSYRRGRGNEKLFF | TGTGCCAGCAGTTACCGACGGGGCAGGGGGAATGAAAAACTGTTTTTT | TRBJ1-4 | - | TRBV6-6 | TRBD1
CASRDNRVYGYTF | TGCGCCAGCAGAGATAACAGGGTCTATGGCTACACCTTC | TRBJ1-2 | - | TRBV5-1 | -
CASSYSATGLGYGYTF | TGTGCCAGCAGTTACTCGGCGACAGGGTTGGGCTATGGCTACACCTTC | TRBJ1-2 | - | TRBV6-5 | TRBD1
CASSLGGHLPNYGYTF | TGTGCCAGCAGCTTAGGGGGACACCTGCCCAACTATGGCTACACCTTC | TRBJ1-2 | - | TRBV11-2 | -
CASSEEGSPLSSYNEQFF | TGTGCCAGCAGCGAAGAGGGCAGCCCCCTTAGCTCCTACAATGAGCAGTTCTTC | TRBJ2-1 | - | TRBV4-2 | -
CASSMDSGGEQFF | TGTGCCAGTAGTATGGATAGCGGGGGTGAGCAGTTCTTC | TRBJ2-1 | - | TRBV19 | TRBD2
CASSQVGLAGGHETQYF | TGTGCCAGCAGCCAAGTGGGACTAGCGGGGGGGCACGAGACCCAGTACTTC | TRBJ2-5 | - | TRBV3-1/TRBV3-2 | TRBD2
CASSPQSGTSTDTQYF | TGTGCCAGCAGCCCCCAATCGGGGACTAGCACAGATACGCAGTATTTT | TRBJ2-3 | - | TRBV7-2 | -
CATSDLTVQVAQYF | TGTGCCACCAGTGATTTGACAGTACAAGTGGCGCAGTATTTT | TRBJ2-3 | - | TRBV24-1 | -
CASSLGDGATYNEQFF | TGTGCCAGCAGCTTAGGTGATGGGGCTACCTACAATGAGCAGTTCTTC | TRBJ2-1 | - | TRBV7-6 | -
CASSLLQGYEKLFF | TGTGCCAGCAGCTTGTTACAGGGTTATGAAAAACTGTTTTTT | TRBJ1-4 | - | TRBV5-6 | -
CASSSLGQTYNSPLHF | TGTGCCAGCAGTTCATTGGGACAGACCTATAATTCACCCCTCCACTTT | TRBJ1-6 | - | TRBV27 | TRBD1
CASSLQGGSGANVLTF | TGTGCCAGCAGCCTGCAAGGGGGCTCTGGGGCCAACGTCCTGACTTTC | TRBJ2-6 | - | TRBV11-1 | -
CASSLVPAYNEQFF | TGTGCCAGCAGCTTAGTTCCGGCCTACAATGAGCAGTTCTTC | TRBJ2-1 | few | TRBV7-2 | -
CSALQGYEQYF | TGCAGTGCTTTACAGGGATACGAGCAGTACTTC | TRBJ2-7 | - | TRBV20-1 | -